These 18 T cell receptor beta chains were sequenced from one sample in a study of sequential checkpoint blockade in melanoma. Described treatment: randomized to nivolumab then ipilimumab (arm A) or the reverse (arm B). Profiling relied on immunoSEQ multiplex PCR, and the TCRdb table lists in-frame clones only, not all of them. The data hold about 18,000 clones, with 55% to 75% observed a single time. Sample: CD8+ T cells sorted from blood (inferred from file names), taken from a patient given nivolumab and ipilimumab in sequence. These TCRs come from a human donor with melanoma.

In this sample, this clone turned up once. V usage is TRBV6-5 and J usage is TRBJ2-1, with TRBD2 matching over 9 bases. V lost 8 bases, J lost 7 bases, and 6 bases stayed unmatched. CDR3 length equals 13 residues. Germline lookup yields CDR1 MNHEY and CDR2 SVGAGI. The CDR3 is CASGIGLANEQFF. Written as DNA, the CDR3 is TGTGCCAGCGGGATCGGACTAGCGAATGAGCAGTTCTTC.

This chain connects TRBV9 to TRBJ2-7, with D possibly being TRBD1 (6 bases). The germline CDR1 and CDR2 sequences are SGDLS and YYNGEE. The V gene lost 0 bases and the J gene lost 2 bases, with 9 bases spanning the gap. CDR3 length: 14 amino acids. The CDR3 spells CASSVDGQPYEQYF. CDR3 in DNA: TGTGCCAGCAGCGTAGACGGACAGCCCTACGAGCAGTACTTC.

V and J are TRBV7-8 and TRBJ2-7, with 7 bases aligning to TRBD2. This CDR3 is built from 14 residues. Germline lookup yields CDR1 SGHVS and CDR2 FQNEAQ. V lost 3 bases to trimming and J lost 5 bases; unmatched junction nucleotides: 7. CDR3 region: CASSLNGEGDEQYF. CDR3 nucleotides: TGTGCCAGCAGCTTGAACGGGGAGGGTGACGAGCAGTACTTC. Filled out from reference TRBV7-8 and TRBJ2-7, the complete variable domain reads GAGVSQSPRYKVAKRGQDVALRCDPISGHVSLFWYQQALGQGPEFLTYFQNEAQLDKSGLPSDRFFAERPEGSVSTLKIQRTQQEDSAVYLCASSLNGEGDEQYFGPGTRLTVT.

The V gene is TRBV9, the J gene TRBJ1-2; 9 bases align to TRBD1. Germline V gene data show CDR1 as SGDLS and CDR2 as YYNGEE. The CDR3 sequence is 17 residues long. With 4 bases clipped from V and 5 bases from J, the junction kept 15 bases outside the gene matches. The DNA for the CDR3 is TGTGCCAGCAGCCTAAGCCGTGACAGGGGGGAATATTATGGCTACACCTTC. As protein: CASSLSRDRGEYYGYTF.

The rearrangement uses TRBV29-1 and TRBJ2-7; possible D gene TRBD1, 5 bases. The V gene's germline CDR1 is SQVTM and CDR2 ANQGSEA. Between the trimmed V and J ends, which lost 4 bases and 4 bases, there was a span of 17 bases. The CDR3 consists of 14 residues. This CDR3 reads CSVGGRASWYEQYF. In DNA, the CDR3 is TGCAGCGTTGGGGGCCGAGCCTCCTGGTACGAGCAGTACTTC.

The V and J genes are TRBV11-2 and TRBJ1-2, with a weak D call TRBD1 (5 bases). Germline V gene data show CDR1 as SGHAT and CDR2 as FQNNGV. The CDR3 contains 13 residues. V lost 5 bases, J lost 5 bases, and 12 bases lay in between. The CDR3 protein is CASSQTDKYGYTF. CDR3 bases: TGTGCCAGCAGCCAGACAGATAAATATGGCTACACCTTC.

This clone was detected a few times. The V and J genes are TRBV9 and TRBJ2-7; TRBD2 matches at 7 bases. Trimming took 0 bases from V and 4 from J; bases not matched to a gene: 4. CDR3 size: 14 residues. The germline V gene has CDR1 SGDLS and CDR2 YYNGEE. In DNA form, the CDR3 reads TGTGCCAGCAGCGTAGGCGGGAGTAAATACGAGCAGTACTTC. This gives the protein CASSVGGSKYEQYF.

This clone came up once. The V call is TRBV6-6, the J call TRBJ2-7; tentatively, D is TRBD1 (5 bases). Germline CDR1 is MNHNY and CDR2 is SVGAGI (reference sequence). The CDR3 runs to 14 residues. Trimming left V 0 bases short and J 0 bases short, with 6 bases between. The CDR3 DNA reads as TGTGCCAGCAGTTACTCGCAGGGCTCCTACGAGCAGTACTTC. Its protein is CASSYSQGSYEQYF.

This clone was seen a handful of times. The J gene is TRBJ1-6, the V gene TRBV5-8, with D possibly TRBD1 on 5 matching bases. The germline gives CDR1 SGHTS, CDR2 YDEGEE. The CDR3 extends over 13 amino acids. Trimming left V 3 bases short and J 10 bases short, with 11 bases between. The DNA for the CDR3 is TGTGCCAGCAGCTACCAGGGTATCTCACCCCTCCACTTT. This gives the protein CASSYQGISPLHF.

This clone was counted once. The rearrangement joins TRBV7-9 to TRBJ1-2; weak D call: TRBD1 (6 bases). V gave up 11 bases and J gave up 2 bases, with 21 bases separating them. The length of the CDR3 is 15 residues. Germline V CDR1 and CDR2: SEHNR, FQNEAQ (reference sequence). The CDR3 loop reads CASDREGGRNYGYTF. Written as DNA, the CDR3 is TGTGCCTCCGATCGAGAAGGGGGACGGAACTATGGCTACACCTTC.

The chain couples TRBV14 to TRBJ2-7; 10 nucleotides align to TRBD2. The length of the CDR3 is 18 residues. Germline loops: CDR1 SGHDN, CDR2 FVKESK. V shed 4 bases, J shed 0 bases, and the junction held 12 bases outside the gene matches. CDR3 coding DNA: TGTGCCAGCAGCCGAAGTCCAAATAGCGGGGGGAACTCCTACGAGCAGTACTTC. Translation: CASSRSPNSGGNSYEQYF.

V gene TRBV4-2 combines with J gene TRBJ2-7; weak D call: TRBD2 (6 bases). Per the germline V gene, CDR1 is LGHNA and CDR2 is YNFKEQ. V lost 0 bases and J lost 0, with 12 bases in between. The CDR3 is 16 residues long. CDR3 in DNA: TGTGCCAGCAGCCAAGATACGGACTATCACTCCTACGAGCAGTACTTC. This translates into CASSQDTDYHSYEQYF.

V and J are TRBV11-1 and TRBJ2-7; unclear D gene. Germline lookup yields CDR1 SGHAT and CDR2 FQDESV (reference sequence). V was trimmed by 3 bases and J by 0 bases, leaving 6 bases between them. The length of the CDR3 is 13 residues. CDR3 nucleotides: TGTGCCAGCAGCTTTAGCAGCTCCTACGAGCAGTACTTC. This translates into CASSFSSSYEQYF.

In its sample, this clone was seen a few times. The chain links TRBV11-3 to TRBJ2-7; D unresolved. Trimming removed 0 bases from V and 0 bases from J, with 3 bases in between. CDR1 is SGHNT and CDR2 is YENEEA in the germline V gene. The CDR3 covers 13 residues. The CDR3 nucleotides read TGTGCCAGCAGCTTAGAGAGCTCCTACGAGCAGTACTTC. It translates to CASSLESSYEQYF.

The rearrangement joins TRBV2 to TRBJ1-5, with TRBD1 matching 9 bases. Germline lookup yields CDR1 SNHLY and CDR2 FYNNEI. The CDR3 spans 15 residues. V lost 6 bases to trimming and J lost 3 bases; unmatched junction nucleotides: 6. CDR3 DNA sequence: TGTGCCAGCAGCCTCGGGACAGGGTACAATCAGCCCCAGCATTTT. Encoded protein: CASSLGTGYNQPQHF.

V usage is TRBV7-8 and J usage is TRBJ2-7; the match to TRBD1 covers 9 bases. V dropped 1 base and J dropped 2; count of bases not matched to a gene: 3. There are 15 residues in the CDR3. Germline lookup yields CDR1 SGHVS and CDR2 FQNEAQ. The chain's CDR3 is CASSLGRDRAYEQYF. The CDR3 DNA sequence: TGTGCCAGCAGCTTAGGCCGGGACAGGGCCTACGAGCAGTACTTC.

The rearrangement links TRBV5-4 to TRBJ2-7; TRBD1 is a possible D gene (5 bases). CDR1 and CDR2 from the germline V gene are SGHNT and YYREEE (reference sequence). Trimming left V 4 bases short and J 4 bases short, with 21 bases between. The CDR3 is 16 residues long. This CDR3 reads CASSLSSKRQPYEQYF. The CDR3 DNA is TGTGCCAGCAGCCTCTCTTCGAAGAGACAGCCTTACGAGCAGTACTTC.

The V call is TRBV28, the J call TRBJ2-7, with TRBD1 identical over 8 bases. This CDR3 contains 15 residues. Unmatched junction bases numbered 8, after V lost 5 bases and J lost 2 bases. Germline V gene lookup returns CDR1 MDHEN and CDR2 SYDVKM. The CDR3 is CASSLTGEPPYEQYF. Written as DNA, the CDR3 is TGTGCCAGCAGTCTGACAGGGGAGCCCCCCTACGAGCAGTACTTC.